The clone carrying this T cell receptor (beta chain) was counted many times. What it binds is not known. CDR1 is GTSNPN, CDR2 SVGIG, per germline (reference sequence). The CDR3 extends over 13 amino acids. Trimming removed 0 bases from V and 3 bases from J, with 9 bases in between. The unsorted libraries were produced from 2 million PBMCs held at -80 C. The data were obtained in a study of neurological immune-mediated disorders. Findings of the study overall: Subjects shared no identical expanded-clone CDR3 amino acid sequences, suggesting private TCR-beta repertoires in all groups.

Over 160 million TCR-beta sequences from 15-18 subjects were obtained in each sequencing run. TCRdb independently ran MiXCR on the 5' RACE reads; one entry per CDR3 protein. The table has some 48,000 distinct CDR3 sequences, about a tenth seen once. This clonotype originated in a woman aged 40 to 50 with HTLV-1-associated myelopathy (HAM/TSP). This chain links TRBV30 with TRBJ2-7; D ambiguous. The sequenced material came from PBMCs. The CDR3 spells CAWSVGQIYEQYF. DNA for the CDR3: TGTGCCTGGAGTGTAGGGCAGATCTACGAGCAGTACTTC.